The 16 T cell receptor beta chains below all came from one sample that was sequenced in a study of low-dose radiotherapy and immunotherapy resistance in tumors (dated by TCRdb to 2022 to 2024). The sample's time point label is to be understood as: before trial treatment. Sequenced on an Illumina HiSeq 2500. To make first-strand cDNA, Superscript III was used along with a set of TRAV- and TRBV-specific primers so that both the TCRalpha and TCRbeta chains were covered. TCRs were amplified with Phusion for about 20 PCR cycles using a constant-region primer together with the adapter attached to the V primers. Through fastp at Q25 and MiXCR, TCRdb rebuilt clones from the public reads, retaining in-frame beta chains. CDR3 protein sequences are deduplicated, and each keeps its most common genes and DNA. Within this sample are more than 50,000 distinct CDR3 sequences, with less than 30% of them counted one time only. Approximately 7% of the sample is taken by the ten largest.

The sample in question was PBMCs, obtained before treatment. These receptors were taken from a male donor with rectosigmoid adenocarcinoma.

This clonotype was observed at least ten times. The genes are TRBV9 and TRBJ2-5; tentative D call: TRBD1 (7 bases). Germline CDR1 and CDR2: SGDLS and YYNGEE. The V and J ends lost 4 bases and 5 bases respectively, with 21 bases between them. The CDR3 is made up of 16 amino acids. CDR3 region: CASSPGGQGVKETQYF. The DNA of the CDR3 is TGTGCCAGCAGCCCTGGGGGGCAGGGGGTAAAGGAGACCCAGTACTTC.

The table lists this clonotype with a count of one. This sequence is one base from a far larger clone and is likely a read error. The V gene is TRBV7-9, the J gene TRBJ2-3; TRBD2 matches 7 bases. The CDR3 loop spans 15 amino acids. The germline V gene encodes CDR1 SEHNR and CDR2 FQNEAQ (reference sequence). The CDR3 DNA reads TGTGCCAGCAACTTAGTTTCGGGGGGAGGAGATACGCAGTATTTT. This codes for CASNLVSGGGDTQYF.

The sample holds many counts of this clonotype. The chain joins TRBV19 to TRBJ2-7; weak D call: TRBD1 (6 bases). Trimming took 5 bases from V and 4 from J, leaving 12 bases between them. CDR3 length equals 13 residues. Germline values: CDR1 LNHDA, CDR2 SQIVND (reference sequence). The CDR3 sequence: CASSPGQRYEQYF. CDR3 coding DNA: TGTGCCAGTAGTCCGGGACAAAGGTACGAGCAGTACTTC.

This clonotype was counted many times. This rearrangement joins TRBV12-3 or TRBV12-4 to TRBJ2-3; D is perhaps TRBD1 or TRBD2 (6 bases each). The ends were cut back, 3 bases at V and 4 bases at J, with 14 bases in the middle. The length of the CDR3 is 15 residues. The chain's CDR3 is CASSLGGGTSDTQYF. In DNA form, the CDR3 reads TGTGCCAGCAGTTTGGGGGGCGGGACCTCAGATACGCAGTATTTT.

This clonotype was detected once. The V gene is TRBV7-8, the J gene TRBJ2-1; 9 nucleotides align to TRBD1. Per germline, CDR1 SGHVS and CDR2 FQNEAQ. The junction had 9 bases not matched to a gene; V was cut back by 6 bases and J by 3 bases. This CDR3 spans 16 amino acids. The CDR3: CASSPRQGGDYNEQFF. The CDR3 DNA reads TGTGCCAGCAGTCCCCGACAGGGGGGAGACTACAATGAGCAGTTCTTC. Variable domain in full (rest from reference TRBV7-8 and TRBJ2-1): GAGVSQSPRYKVAKRGQDVALRCDPISGHVSLFWYQQALGQGPEFLTYFQNEAQLDKSGLPSDRFFAERPEGSVSTLKIQRTQQEDSAVYLCASSPRQGGDYNEQFFGPGTRLTVL.

The sample holds many counts of this clonotype. The chain employs TRBV5-8 and TRBJ1-5; 10 bases fit TRBD1. V was clipped by 0 bases and J by 3 bases; unmatched bases: 15. Germline V gene sequence: CDR1 SGHTS, CDR2 YDEGEE. CDR3 size: 20 residues. This CDR3 reads CASSLASWLTGGGNNQPQHF. Written as DNA, the CDR3 is TGTGCCAGCAGCTTGGCTTCTTGGTTGACAGGGGGCGGCAACAATCAGCCCCAGCATTTT.

This clonotype was counted many times. The chain uses TRBV28 and TRBJ2-1; D is uncertain. CDR1 MDHEN and CDR2 SYDVKM come from the germline V gene. Trimming removed 8 bases from V and 8 bases from J, with 13 bases in between. The CDR3 is 12 amino acids. CDR3 in amino acids: CASRPSGYEQFF. CDR3 sequence (DNA): TGTGCCAGCCGCCCCTCTGGCTATGAGCAGTTCTTC.

This rearrangement joins TRBV29-1 to TRBJ1-2; no clear D. Per the germline V gene, CDR1 is SQVTM and CDR2 is ANQGSEA. This CDR3 spans 14 amino acids. V was trimmed by 5 bases and J by 4 bases, leaving 17 bases between them. The CDR3 coding sequence is TGCAGCGTTTCAGTCGCGCTAGGGAGCTATGGCTACACCTTC. It translates to CSVSVALGSYGYTF. Complete variable domain (other parts from reference TRBV29-1 and TRBJ1-2): SAVISQKPSRDICQRGTSLTIQCQVDSQVTMMFWYRQQPGQSLTLIATANQGSEATYESGFVIDKFPISRPNLTFSTLTVSNMSPEDSSIYLCSVSVALGSYGYTFGSGTRLTVV.

This clonotype was counted between two and nine times. The chain has TRBV30 and TRBJ1-1; the D gene is possibly TRBD1 (5 bases). Trimming took off 0 bases at V and 3 bases at J, with 8 bases between the two ends. Germline values: CDR1 GTSNPN, CDR2 SVGIG (reference sequence). CDR3 length: 13 amino acids. The CDR3 spells CAWSVRGDTEAFF. The CDR3 bases are TGTGCCTGGAGTGTAAGGGGAGACACTGAAGCTTTCTTT.

This clonotype was seen many times. The genes are TRBV28 and TRBJ2-3, with D possibly TRBD1 on 6 matching bases. Looked up from germline, CDR1 is MDHEN and CDR2 is SYDVKM. The CDR3 sequence is 15 residues long. The V gene lost 7 bases and the J gene lost 0 bases, with 14 bases spanning the gap. CDR3 DNA: TGTGCCAGCAATGGGGGCACCCCTAGCACAGATACGCAGTATTTT. This gives the protein CASNGGTPSTDTQYF.

At least ten counts were recorded for this clonotype. The chain joins TRBV18 to TRBJ2-7; D is undetermined. CDR1 and CDR2 from the germline V gene are KGHSH and LQKENI. The CDR3 covers 11 residues. V lost 4 bases and J 7 bases, leaving 8 bases between the germline ends. The CDR3 region is CASSRSEEQYF. DNA of the CDR3: TGTGCCAGCTCACGGAGTGAGGAGCAGTACTTC.

Here the CDR3 reads CASSDLAGDTQYF. For the CDR3, the DNA is TGTGCCAGCAGTGATCTGGCCGGAGATACGCAGTATTTT. The chain couples TRBV2 to TRBJ2-3; D is undetermined. The CDR3 runs to 13 residues. Trimming cost V 3 bases and J 5 bases, with 9 bases left between them. Germline CDR1 SNHLY, CDR2 FYNNEI.

This clonotype was recorded many times. This chain links TRBV2 with TRBJ2-4, with 8 nucleotides matching TRBD2. Germline V gene lookup returns CDR1 SNHLY and CDR2 FYNNEI. The CDR3 spans 15 residues. The ends lost 7 bases at V and 0 bases at J; junction bases unmatched: 5. This CDR3 reads CASTNGGVAKNIQYF. The CDR3 region has the DNA TGTGCCAGCACCAACGGGGGGGTAGCCAAAAACATTCAGTACTTC.

In its sample, this clonotype was seen many times. The chain links TRBV11-1 to TRBJ2-7, with D uncertain. Trimming cost V 5 bases and J 0 bases, with 5 bases left between them. Germline V gene sequence: CDR1 SGHAT, CDR2 FQDESV (reference sequence). CDR3 length equals 12 residues. CDR3 DNA: TGTGCCAGCAGCGTAAACTCCTACGAGCAGTACTTC. This gives the protein CASSVNSYEQYF.

This chain links TRBV5-3 with TRBJ2-1, with a tentative D call TRBD2 (6 bases). TRBV5-3 is annotated as an ORF whose role is uncertain. Trimming removed 8 bases at V and 6 bases at J, with 18 bases between. This CDR3 has 14 amino acids. The CDR3 spells CASSDVRRANEQFF. The CDR3 coding sequence is TGTGCCAGCAGCGACGTCCGGAGGGCCAATGAGCAGTTCTTC.

This clonotype was seen many times. Mismatch with germline at one junction end may stem from a read error. The chain is built from TRBV4-3 and TRBJ2-2; weak D call: TRBD1 (6 bases). CDR3 size: 14 residues. Germline assignment: CDR1 LGHNA and CDR2 YSLEER. In nucleotides, the CDR3 is TGCGCCAGCAGCGAAGACAGGTACACCGGGGAGCTGTTTTTT. As protein: CASSEDRYTGELFF.